The 27 T cell receptor beta chains below come from one sample, sequenced in a study of cytomegalovirus exposure and HLA in healthy donors. Only in-frame clones appear in the TCRdb table, and some are missing; sequencing was by immunoSEQ multiplex PCR. The data show 75,000 to 90,000 clones, 90% to 95% seen once. The sample taken for sequencing was PBMCs. These receptors came from a woman younger than 30 in good health and CMV-seronegative.

The rearrangement links TRBV9 to TRBJ2-1; 10 bases line up with TRBD2. Germline CDR1 reads SGDLS; CDR2 reads YYNGEE. The CDR3 contains 14 residues. V shed 1 base and J 10 bases; nucleotides not matched to a gene: 5. The CDR3 loop is CASSVQAGGHEQFF. CDR3 coding DNA: TGTGCCAGCAGCGTACAAGCGGGGGGGCACGAGCAGTTCTTC.

The rearrangement links TRBV12-5 to TRBJ2-3, with 10 bases fitting TRBD2. Per germline, CDR1 LGHNT and CDR2 FRNRAP. The CDR3 has 16 residues. The V and J ends lost 5 bases and 2 bases, in that order; junction bases with no gene match: 7. CDR3 in DNA: TGTGCTAGTGGTCATCCTAGCGGGGGTACCACAGATACGCAGTATTTT. Translation gives CASGHPSGGTTDTQYF.

This clone occurred once. The rearrangement uses TRBV5-4 and TRBJ1-6; D call uncertain. The CDR3 sequence is 14 residues long. Per germline, CDR1 SGHNT and CDR2 YYREEE (reference sequence). V was trimmed by 4 bases and J by 3 bases, leaving 8 bases between them. The DNA for the CDR3 is TGTGCCAGCAGCCTACAGTTCTATAATTCACCCCTCCACTTT. Translation: CASSLQFYNSPLHF.

V usage is TRBV5-1 and J usage is TRBJ2-3; maybe TRBD1 (5 bases). V was clipped by 4 bases and J by 1 base, with 19 bases between them. CDR3 length equals 17 residues. In germline, CDR1 is SGHRS, CDR2 YFSETQ. The CDR3 nucleotides are TGCGCCAGCAGCCCCCCCTCCACAGGTGCCCGCACAGATACGCAGTATTTT. This sequence encodes CASSPPSTGARTDTQYF.

This chain uses TRBV7-8 with TRBJ2-7; TRBD2 might be the D (5 bases). Trimming took 6 bases from V and 4 from J, leaving 16 bases between them. Per the germline V gene, CDR1 is SGHVS and CDR2 is FQNEAQ. The CDR3 is 14 amino acids. This CDR3 reads CASSSRFRTYEQYF. CDR3 nucleotide sequence: TGTGCCAGCAGTTCCAGGTTTCGGACTTACGAGCAGTACTTC.

This chain links TRBV5-4 with TRBJ2-2, with 7 bases matching TRBD1. CDR3 length equals 15 residues. CDR1 SGHNT and CDR2 YYREEE come from the germline V gene (reference sequence). V gave up 3 bases and J gave up 5 bases; unmatched junction bases: 7. CDR3 bases: TGTGCCAGCAGCTCCGGACAGGATATTACCGGGGAGCTGTTTTTT. Its protein is CASSSGQDITGELFF.

V and J are TRBV30 and TRBJ1-3; D is undetermined. This CDR3 is built from 14 residues. Germline V gene lookup returns CDR1 GTSNPN and CDR2 SVGIG (reference sequence). Trimming removed 6 bases at V and 1 base at J, with 13 bases between. The CDR3 DNA follows: TGTGCCTGTTTTGGAGAGCTTTCTGGAAACACCATATATTTT. The encoded protein is CACFGELSGNTIYF.

This clone was detected only a few times. The V gene is TRBV5-6, the J gene TRBJ1-4; D is unresolved. V shed 2 bases and J shed 6 bases, with 11 bases lying between them. This CDR3 is built from 14 residues. Germline CDR1 reads SGHDT; CDR2 reads YYEEEE. DNA of the CDR3: TGTGCCAGCAGCTTTGGGCAGAGTTATGAAAAACTGTTTTTT. The encoded protein is CASSFGQSYEKLFF.

The V call is TRBV2, the J call TRBJ1-1; 7 bases are shared with TRBD1. The germline V gene encodes CDR1 SNHLY and CDR2 FYNNEI. This CDR3 contains 14 residues. V was pared by 6 bases and J by 2 bases, with 6 bases of the junction left unmatched. As DNA, the CDR3 is TGTGCCAGCAGCCGACAGGGAAGTAACACTGAAGCTTTCTTT. Translated: CASSRQGSNTEAFF.

The chain recombines TRBV7-9 with TRBJ1-2, with D uncertain. The CDR3 spans 16 residues. Trimming left V 1 base short and J 4 bases short, with 16 bases between. CDR1 and CDR2 (germline): SEHNR, FQNEAQ (reference sequence). CDR3 nucleotides: TGTGCCAGCAGCTTAGGATTTGGAGCCGATCCCTATGGCTACACCTTC. It encodes CASSLGFGADPYGYTF.

This chain joins TRBV18 and TRBJ2-7, with a tentative D call TRBD2 (5 bases). The V and J ends lost 3 bases and 5 bases respectively, with 14 bases between them. Germline values: CDR1 KGHSH, CDR2 LQKENI. CDR3 length equals 14 residues. CDR3 DNA: TGTGCCAGCTCACCGGTCGGGGTTCGCAACGAGCAGTACTTC. Translation gives CASSPVGVRNEQYF.

The chain recombines TRBV5-6 with TRBJ2-5; 8 nucleotides match TRBD2. The J segment lost 6 bases and the V segment lost 0 bases, leaving 16 bases of the junction unmatched. Germline CDR1 and CDR2: SGHDT and YYEEEE. CDR3 length: 18 residues. The CDR3 DNA reads TGTGCCAGCAGCTTGGGGGGGCTAGCGGGTGTAAAAGGTCAGACCCAGTACTTC. This codes for CASSLGGLAGVKGQTQYF.

The chain uses TRBV30 and TRBJ2-5, with 10 bases that match TRBD1. This CDR3 spans 14 amino acids. Trimming removed 3 bases from V and 2 bases from J; junction bases left unmatched: 3. Germline CDR1 and CDR2: GTSNPN and SVGIG (reference sequence). The CDR3 is CAWRPGQGQETQYF. CDR3 nucleotide sequence: TGTGCCTGGAGACCGGGACAGGGGCAAGAGACCCAGTACTTC.

This clone has just one count. The CDR3 sequence: CASSFGTHPTDTQYF. Here the CDR3 DNA reads TGTGCCAGCAGCTTTGGGACTCACCCGACAGATACGCAGTATTTT. The chain employs TRBV5-4 and TRBJ2-3; D possibly corresponds to TRBD2 (6 bases). The length of the CDR3 is 15 residues. Trimming took 2 bases from V and 3 from J, leaving 13 bases between them. Per the germline V gene, CDR1 is SGHNT and CDR2 is YYREEE (reference sequence).

The chain joins TRBV9 to TRBJ2-2; D perhaps matches TRBD2 (6 bases). Trimming shortened V by 4 bases and J by 4 bases, and 8 bases separated the two germline ends. Germline lookup yields CDR1 SGDLS and CDR2 YYNGEE. The CDR3 loop spans 13 amino acids. This CDR3 is CASSPRGTGELFF. CDR3 nucleotides: TGTGCCAGCAGCCCGCGGGGCACCGGGGAGCTGTTTTTT.

The chain uses TRBV7-9 and TRBJ1-1, with D perhaps matching TRBD1 (5 bases). The CDR3 runs 14 residues. The germline CDR1 and CDR2 sequences are SEHNR and FQNEAQ (reference sequence). Trimming left V 5 bases short and J 2 bases short, with 12 bases between. CDR3 region: CASSPHRHNTEAFF. DNA of the CDR3: TGTGCCAGCAGCCCTCACAGGCATAACACTGAAGCTTTCTTT.

V and J are TRBV28 and TRBJ1-5; D gene ambiguous. V shed 3 bases and J shed 3 bases, with 12 bases lying between them. CDR1 MDHEN and CDR2 SYDVKM come from the germline V gene. This CDR3 spans 15 amino acids. The CDR3 is CASSFSGAYNQPQHF. The CDR3 bases are TGTGCCAGCAGTTTTAGCGGAGCATACAATCAGCCCCAGCATTTT.

In nucleotides, the CDR3 is TGTGCCAGCAGCCCCACCACGGGGAGCACCGGGGAGCTGTTTTTT. Protein sequence: CASSPTTGSTGELFF. V and J are TRBV7-9 and TRBJ2-2, with D possibly being TRBD2 (5 bases). The CDR3 runs 15 residues. Trimming shortened V by 5 bases and J by 4 bases, and 14 bases separated the two germline ends. Germline V gives CDR1 SEHNR, CDR2 FQNEAQ (reference sequence). The full variable domain, rest sourced from reference TRBV7-9 and TRBJ2-2, is DTGVSQNPRHKITKRGQNVTFRCDPISEHNRLYWYRQTLGQGPEFLTYFQNEAQLEKSRLLSDRFSAERPKGSFSTLEIQRTEQGDSAMYLCASSPTTGSTGELFFGEGSRLTVL.

This clone was seen only a few times. The gene calls are TRBV6-5 and TRBJ1-1, with TRBD1 identical over 10 bases. Germline lookup yields CDR1 MNHEY and CDR2 SVGAGI. V lost 5 bases and J lost 6; bases outside the gene matches: 6. There are 14 residues in the CDR3. CDR3 sequence: CASSPGQGGSEAFF. The CDR3 DNA is TGTGCCAGCAGTCCCGGACAGGGGGGGTCTGAAGCTTTCTTT.

Details on this clone: Other DNA sequences in this sample translate to the same CDR3. V is TRBV6-4 and J is TRBJ2-3; the match to TRBD2 covers 10 bases. The germline gives CDR1 MRHNA, CDR2 SNTAGT. Losses at the gene ends were 0 bases for V and 4 bases for J; bases not matched to a gene: 1. The CDR3 has 15 amino acids. CDR3 DNA sequence: TGTGCCAGCAGTGACTCGAGCGGGGGGGCAGATACGCAGTATTTT. Translation gives CASSDSSGGADTQYF.

This chain joins TRBV27 and TRBJ1-3; TRBD1 matches 9 bases. The CDR3 contains 16 residues. Germline V gene lookup returns CDR1 MNHEY and CDR2 SMNVEV (reference sequence). V lost 4 bases, J lost 0 bases, and 4 bases stayed unmatched. CDR3 in DNA: TGTGCCAGCAGTTCGGACAGGGGCCACTCTGGAAACACCATATATTTT. It codes for CASSSDRGHSGNTIYF.

V and J are TRBV9 and TRBJ2-3; D unclear. V lost 0 bases and J 6 bases, leaving 11 bases between the germline ends. The CDR3 has 14 residues. Germline loops: CDR1 SGDLS, CDR2 YYNGEE. The chain's CDR3 is CASSVDQQLDTQYF. The CDR3 region has the DNA TGTGCCAGCAGCGTAGACCAACAGCTCGATACGCAGTATTTT.

This clone is a singleton in its sample. The rearrangement links TRBV5-4 to TRBJ1-2; 7 nucleotides agree with TRBD1. The CDR3 runs 15 residues. Germline CDR1 reads SGHNT; CDR2 reads YYREEE (reference sequence). With 2 bases clipped from V and 4 bases from J, the junction kept 8 bases outside the gene matches. The CDR3 bases are TGTGCCAGCAGCTTACCCCAGACAGGGAGCTATGGCTACACCTTC. This gives the protein CASSLPQTGSYGYTF. Complete variable domain (other parts from reference TRBV5-4 and TRBJ1-2): ETGVTQSPTHLIKTRGQQVTLRCSSQSGHNTVSWYQQALGQGPQFIFQYYREEENGRGNFPPRFSGLQFPNYSSELNVNALELDDSALYLCASSLPQTGSYGYTFGSGTRLTVV.

The chain uses TRBV6-1 and TRBJ1-2; no reliable D call. The CDR3 has 14 residues. Between the trimmed V and J ends, which lost 2 bases and 7 bases, there was a span of 14 bases. Germline loops: CDR1 MNHNS, CDR2 SASEGT. CDR3: CASSEWSKSGGYTF. The DNA of the CDR3 is TGTGCCAGCAGTGAATGGTCAAAGTCGGGTGGCTACACCTTC.

The chain is built from TRBV5-5 and TRBJ2-7, with TRBD1 matching 10 bases. CDR1 and CDR2 from the germline V gene are SGHKS and YYEKEE (reference sequence). The junction had 8 bases not matched to a gene; V was cut back by 2 bases and J by 0 bases. CDR3 length: 17 amino acids. The CDR3 is CASSFPGQGSPSYEQYF. The CDR3 region has the DNA TGTGCCAGCAGCTTCCCGGGACAGGGGTCCCCCTCCTACGAGCAGTACTTC.

The chain joins TRBV28 to TRBJ1-1; D is uncertain. The germline V gene has CDR1 MDHEN and CDR2 SYDVKM. The CDR3 loop spans 11 amino acids. Trimming shortened V by 10 bases and J by 8 bases, and 14 bases separated the two germline ends. CDR3 nucleotides: TGTGCCACCTCATTGGGGAGGGAAGCTTTCTTT. It translates to CATSLGREAFF.

V usage is TRBV10-2 and J usage is TRBJ2-7; 9 positions agree with TRBD1. The V and J ends lost 8 bases and 2 bases, in that order; junction bases with no gene match: 1. Germline lookup yields CDR1 WSHSY and CDR2 SAAADI. The CDR3 length is 12 residues. The CDR3 nucleotides read TGCGCCAGCCGGGACAGGGCCTACGAGCAGTACTTC. Its protein is CASRDRAYEQYF.